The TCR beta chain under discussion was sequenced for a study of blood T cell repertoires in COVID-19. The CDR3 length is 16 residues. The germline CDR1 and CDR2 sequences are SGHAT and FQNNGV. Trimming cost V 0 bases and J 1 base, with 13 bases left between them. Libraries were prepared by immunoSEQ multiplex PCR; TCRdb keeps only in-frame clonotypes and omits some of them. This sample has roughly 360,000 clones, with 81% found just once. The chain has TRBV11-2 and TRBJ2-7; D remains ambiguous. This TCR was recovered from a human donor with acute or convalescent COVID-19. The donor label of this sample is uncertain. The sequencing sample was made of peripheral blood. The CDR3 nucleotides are TGTGCCAGCAGCTTAGACCCCCTAGTATCATCCTACGAGCAGTACTTC. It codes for CASSLDPLVSSYEQYF.